This T cell receptor beta chain was profiled in a study of blood T cell repertoires in COVID-19. Trimming removed 4 bases from V and 6 bases from J; junction bases left unmatched: 8. The V gene's germline CDR1 is LGHNA and CDR2 YNFKEQ. This CDR3 comprises 14 residues. In the authors' methods: Amplification with reference gene primers provided the estimates of nucleated cell counts. TCRdb keeps only in-frame clones here, not all; method: immunoSEQ multiplex PCR. V and J calls and clone size are as listed in that table; D and trimming were resolved from the DNA. The data contain a few hundred thousand clones, more than 90% of them singletons.

This chain links TRBV4-2 with TRBJ1-1; 7 positions agree with TRBD1. Sequencing was carried out using PBMCs or T cells enriched from blood (not recorded which). The sequence was collected from a woman between 25 and 40 years old who had recovered from COVID-19. The CDR3 DNA sequence: TGTGCCAGCAGCCCGGGACAGTCCCTACCTGAAGCTTTCTTT. Residues: CASSPGQSLPEAFF.